In its sample, the clone carrying this T cell receptor beta chain was seen a few times. Its antigen is as yet unknown. The repertoire was sequenced with immunoSEQ multiplex PCR; TCRdb's copy has only in-frame clones and lacks some. The data show about 28,000 clones, with 65% seen just once and less than 10% held by the top ten. Upon completion of 10 to 11 days in culture, CD4+ T cells were isolated. The V end lost 1 base, the J end lost 8 bases, and 12 bases lay between the germline ends. Per germline, CDR1 LGHDT and CDR2 YNNKEL (reference sequence). The CDR3 has 13 residues. The source of the sample is a study of vaccination effects on CD4 cells after COVID-19. Study-wide findings and caveats: Marked clonal contraction was seen in infection- and vaccine-induced clones late after vaccination.

The chain joins TRBV3-1 (or the pseudogene TRBV3-2) to TRBJ2-7, with D perhaps given as TRBD1 or TRBD2 (6 bases each). The origin of this receptor is a human donor who received a COVID-19 vaccine. This material consisted of CD4+ T cells from PBMCs cultured without peptide, taken before COVID-19 vaccination. The CDR3 DNA reads TGTGCCAGCAGCCAAGTTGGGGGGCAAAAGCAGTACTTC. The encoded protein is CASSQVGGQKQYF.